The clone carrying this T cell receptor beta chain showed up just a few times. The data derive from a study of identical twins. TCRdb used MiXCR to reprocess the 5' RACE reads, holding one entry per CDR3 protein. The sample yields about 460,000 distinct CDR3 sequences, 11% to 15% seen once. This CDR3 contains 15 residues. Germline lookup yields CDR1 SGHRS and CDR2 YFSETQ. J gave up 2 bases and V 4 bases, and 3 bases lay outside the gene matches. The data were also submitted as part of a second study, on yellow fever vaccine responses in identical twins.

The sequence came from a woman aged 18 to 35 in good health. The chain combines TRBV5-1 with TRBJ2-5; 12 nucleotides match TRBD2. Material for sequencing was CD4+ T cells sorted from blood. CDR3 residues: CASSGLAGKQETQYF. CDR3 in DNA: TGCGCCAGCAGCGGACTAGCGGGAAAACAAGAGACCCAGTACTTC.